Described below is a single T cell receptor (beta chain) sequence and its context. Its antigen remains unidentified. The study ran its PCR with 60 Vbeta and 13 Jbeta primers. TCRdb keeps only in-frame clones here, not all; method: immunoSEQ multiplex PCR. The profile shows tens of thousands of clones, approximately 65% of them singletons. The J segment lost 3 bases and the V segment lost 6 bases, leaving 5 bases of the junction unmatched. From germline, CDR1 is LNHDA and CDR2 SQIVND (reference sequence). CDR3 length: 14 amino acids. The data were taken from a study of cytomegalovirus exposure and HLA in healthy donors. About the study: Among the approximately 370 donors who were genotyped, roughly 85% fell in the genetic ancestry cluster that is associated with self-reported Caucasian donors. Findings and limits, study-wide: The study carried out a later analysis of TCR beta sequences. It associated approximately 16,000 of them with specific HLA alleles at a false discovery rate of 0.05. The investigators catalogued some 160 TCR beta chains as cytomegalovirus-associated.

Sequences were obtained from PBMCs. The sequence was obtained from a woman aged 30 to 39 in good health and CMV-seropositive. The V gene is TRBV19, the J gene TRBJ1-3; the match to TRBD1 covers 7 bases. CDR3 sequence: CASSDREFGNTIYF. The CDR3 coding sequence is TGTGCCAGTAGCGACAGGGAATTTGGAAACACCATATATTTT.